These T cell receptor beta chains were read from a single sample in a study of T cells after yellow fever vaccination. TCRdb reprocessed the 5' RACE reads with MiXCR, giving one entry per CDR3 protein. The sample holds some 400,000 distinct CDR3 sequences, 6.2% seen once. This material consisted of PBMCs, taken 5 days after the yellow fever booster vaccination. Every receptor here comes from a man aged 30-40 years who received the YFV17D yellow fever vaccine. Each CDR3 is given with its conserved first and last residue. The D gene is left open where the match is weak. Clone size is shown for a subset of rows, as once, few, many or a class of expanded clone.

v_call	cdr3_length	clone_size	j_call	d_call	cdr3_aa	cdr3_nt
TRBV5-1	15	.	TRBJ2-1	TRBD1	CASSGGTGIGNEQFF	TGCGCCAGCAGCGGCGGGACAGGGATAGGAAATGAGCAGTTCTTC
TRBV12-3/TRBV12-4	14	few	TRBJ2-5	TRBD1	CASSLFGTEETQYF	TGTGCCAGCAGTTTATTTGGGACAGAAGAGACCCAGTACTTC
TRBV5-6	11	many	TRBJ2-7	.	CASSFALEQYF	TGTGCCAGCAGCTTCGCCCTTGAGCAGTACTTC
TRBV5-1	15	.	TRBJ2-5	TRBD2	CASRWEGLVHETQYF	TGCGCCAGCAGATGGGAGGGACTAGTTCACGAGACCCAGTACTTC
TRBV20-1	18	many	TRBJ2-7	.	CSARDQAWGRFGGYEQYF	TGCAGTGCTAGGGACCAGGCGTGGGGCCGTTTTGGCGGGTACGAGCAGTACTTC
TRBV12-3/TRBV12-4	11	many	TRBJ2-1	.	CASSVYNEQFF	TGTGCCAGCAGCGTATACAATGAGCAGTTCTTC
TRBV5-1	12	many	TRBJ2-7	.	CASSLDDYEQYF	TGCGCCAGCAGCTTGGATGACTACGAGCAGTACTTC
TRBV6-5	15	few	TRBJ1-1	.	CASSYQRQMNTEAFF	TGTGCCAGCAGTTACCAGCGGCAAATGAACACTGAAGCTTTCTTT
TRBV29-1	9	.	TRBJ2-5	.	CSVEGHQYF	TGCAGCGTTGAGGGTCACCAGTACTTC
TRBV27	14	.	TRBJ2-1	.	CASRKRSSYNEQFF	TGTGCCAGCAGGAAGCGGAGCTCCTACAATGAGCAGTTCTTC
TRBV30	11	.	TRBJ2-5	.	CAWRAGGTQYF	TGTGCCTGGAGGGCCGGCGGGACCCAGTACTTC
TRBV9	16	few	TRBJ2-1	TRBD1	CASSVLSDRGNNEQFF	TGTGCCAGCAGCGTACTTTCGGACAGGGGTAACAATGAGCAGTTCTTC
TRBV12-3/TRBV12-4	14	.	TRBJ1-2	TRBD1	CASSFGGQGAGYTF	TGTGCCAGCAGTTTTGGGGGACAGGGGGCTGGCTACACCTTC
TRBV7-2	14	many	TRBJ1-1	.	CASSSQGYSTEAFF	TGTGCCAGCAGCTCACAGGGTTATAGCACTGAAGCTTTCTTT
TRBV19	16	.	TRBJ1-1	.	CASSGQSRLQNTEAFF	TGTGCCAGTAGCGGGCAGAGCCGTCTTCAAAACACTGAAGCTTTCTTT
TRBV5-6	13	many	TRBJ2-1	.	CASSAAGLGEQFF	TGTGCCAGCAGCGCAGCAGGGTTAGGCGAGCAGTTCTTC
TRBV20-1	13	few	TRBJ1-1	.	CSARDYRNTEAFF	TGCAGTGCTAGAGATTACAGGAACACTGAAGCTTTCTTT
TRBV19	13	.	TRBJ2-2	.	CASSIRRAGELFF	TGTGCCAGTAGTATTAGGCGGGCCGGGGAGCTGTTTTTT
TRBV6-1	15	few	TRBJ2-7	TRBD1	CASSRDRGNTYEQYF	TGTGCCAGCAGTAGGGACAGGGGAAATACCTACGAGCAGTACTTC
TRBV7-9	12	many	TRBJ2-3	.	CASSRDHDTQYF	TGTGCCAGCAGCCGGGACCACGATACGCAGTATTTT
TRBV20-1	14	few	TRBJ2-1	TRBD2	CSAGASGSYNEQFF	TGCAGTGCTGGAGCTAGCGGATCCTACAATGAGCAGTTCTTC
TRBV7-2	15	.	TRBJ2-3	.	CASTNRKLYTDTQYF	TGTGCCAGCACCAATAGAAAACTATACACAGATACGCAGTATTTT
TRBV5-5	14	.	TRBJ2-2	TRBD2	CASNRLAETGELFF	TGTGCCAGCAACCGACTAGCGGAAACCGGGGAGCTGTTTTTT
TRBV20-1	14	few	TRBJ2-1	.	CSARPGTAPGEQFF	TGCAGTGCTAGGCCCGGGACTGCACCCGGGGAGCAGTTCTTC
TRBV7-6	17	.	TRBJ2-2	TRBD1	CASSLGTGPGSTGELFF	TGTGCCAGCAGCTTGGGGACAGGTCCGGGGAGCACCGGGGAGCTGTTTTTT
TRBV5-5	16	many	TRBJ2-3	.	CASSWGKSVSTDTQYF	TGTGCCAGCAGCTGGGGCAAGTCAGTGAGCACAGATACGCAGTATTTT
TRBV11-2	16	many	TRBJ2-6	TRBD1	CARPRDRSSGANVLTF	TGTGCCAGACCGAGGGACAGAAGCTCTGGGGCCAACGTCCTGACTTTC